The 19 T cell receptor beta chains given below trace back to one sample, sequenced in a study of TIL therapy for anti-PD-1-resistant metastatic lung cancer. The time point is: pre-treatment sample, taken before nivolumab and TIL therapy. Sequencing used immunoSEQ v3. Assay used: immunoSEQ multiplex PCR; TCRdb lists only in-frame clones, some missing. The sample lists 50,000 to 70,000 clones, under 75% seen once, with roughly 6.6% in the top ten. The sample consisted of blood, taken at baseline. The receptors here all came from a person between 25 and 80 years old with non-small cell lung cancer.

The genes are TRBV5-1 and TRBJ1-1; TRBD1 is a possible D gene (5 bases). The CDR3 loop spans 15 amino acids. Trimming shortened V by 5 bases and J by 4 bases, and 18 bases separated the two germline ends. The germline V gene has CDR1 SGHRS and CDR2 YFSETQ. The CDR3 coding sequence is TGCGCCAGCAGAAATCCAGGGTCGGGAAGCACTGAAGCTTTCTTT. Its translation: CASRNPGSGSTEAFF.

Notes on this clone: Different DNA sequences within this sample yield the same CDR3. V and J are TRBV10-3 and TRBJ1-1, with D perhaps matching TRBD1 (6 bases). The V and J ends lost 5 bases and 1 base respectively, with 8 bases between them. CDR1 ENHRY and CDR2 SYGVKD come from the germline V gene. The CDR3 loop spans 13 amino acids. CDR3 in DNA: TGTGCCATCAGTCCGACAGGGAACACTGAAGCTTTCTTT. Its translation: CAISPTGNTEAFF.

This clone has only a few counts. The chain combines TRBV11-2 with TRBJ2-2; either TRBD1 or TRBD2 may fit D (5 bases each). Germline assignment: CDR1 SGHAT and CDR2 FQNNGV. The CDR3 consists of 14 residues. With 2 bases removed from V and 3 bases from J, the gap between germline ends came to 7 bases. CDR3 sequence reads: CASSLLGDTGELFF. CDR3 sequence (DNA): TGTGCCAGCAGCTTATTGGGGGACACCGGGGAGCTGTTTTTT.

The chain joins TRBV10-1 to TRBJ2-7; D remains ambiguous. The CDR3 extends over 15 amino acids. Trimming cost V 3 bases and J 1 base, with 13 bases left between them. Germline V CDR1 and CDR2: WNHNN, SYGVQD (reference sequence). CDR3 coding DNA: TGCGCCAGCAGTGATCCCGGGCCTGGTTCCTACGAGCAGTACTTC. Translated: CASSDPGPGSYEQYF.

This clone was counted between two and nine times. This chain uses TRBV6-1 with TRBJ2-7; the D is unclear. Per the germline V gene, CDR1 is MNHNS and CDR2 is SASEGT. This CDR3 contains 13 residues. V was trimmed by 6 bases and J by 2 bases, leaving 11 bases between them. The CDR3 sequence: CASSRTGTYEQYF. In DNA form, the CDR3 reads TGTGCCAGCAGCAGGACCGGTACCTACGAGCAGTACTTC.

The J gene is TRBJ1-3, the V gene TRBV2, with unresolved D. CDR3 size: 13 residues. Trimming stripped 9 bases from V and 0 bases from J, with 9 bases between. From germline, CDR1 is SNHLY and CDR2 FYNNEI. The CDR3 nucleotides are TGTGCCAGTGGACGGAGCTCTGGAAACACCATATATTTT. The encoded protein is CASGRSSGNTIYF.

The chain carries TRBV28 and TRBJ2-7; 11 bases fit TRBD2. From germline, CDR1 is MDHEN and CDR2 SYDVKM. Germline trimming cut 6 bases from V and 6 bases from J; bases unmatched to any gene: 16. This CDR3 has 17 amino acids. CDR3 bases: TGTGCCAGCAGCCAAACTACACTAGCGGGGGTGGTGGGCGAGCAGTACTTC. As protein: CASSQTTLAGVVGEQYF.

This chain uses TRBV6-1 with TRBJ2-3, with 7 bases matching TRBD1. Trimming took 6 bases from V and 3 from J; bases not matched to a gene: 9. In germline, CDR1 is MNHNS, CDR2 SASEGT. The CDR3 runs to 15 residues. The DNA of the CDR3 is TGTGCCAGCAGATCGACAGGGTCCTGGACAGATACGCAGTATTTT. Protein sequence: CASRSTGSWTDTQYF.

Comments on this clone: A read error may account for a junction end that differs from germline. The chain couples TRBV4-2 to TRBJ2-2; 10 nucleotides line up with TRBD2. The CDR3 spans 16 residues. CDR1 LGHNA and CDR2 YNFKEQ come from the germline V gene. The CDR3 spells CASSRGLAANAGELFF. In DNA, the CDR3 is TGTGCCAGCAGCCGAGGACTAGCGGCGAACGCCGGGGAGCTGTTTTTT.

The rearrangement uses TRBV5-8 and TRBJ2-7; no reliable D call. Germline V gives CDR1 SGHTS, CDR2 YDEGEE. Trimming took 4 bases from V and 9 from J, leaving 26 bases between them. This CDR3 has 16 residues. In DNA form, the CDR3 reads TGTGCCAGCAGCCCGGTTGGAAGTTCCTACGAGCTGGCGCAGTACTTC. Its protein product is CASSPVGSSYELAQYF. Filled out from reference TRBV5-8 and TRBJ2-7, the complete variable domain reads EAGVTQSPTHLIKTRGQQATLRCSPISGHTSVYWYQQALGLGLQFLLWYDEGEERNRGNFPPRFSGRQFPNYSSELNVNALELEDSALYLCASSPVGSSYELAQYFGPGTRLTVT.

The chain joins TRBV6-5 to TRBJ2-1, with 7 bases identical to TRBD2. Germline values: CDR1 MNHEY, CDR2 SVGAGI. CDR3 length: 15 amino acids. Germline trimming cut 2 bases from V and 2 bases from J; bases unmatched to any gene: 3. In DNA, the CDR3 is TGTGCCAGCAGTTACAGTCTAGCGGCCTACAATGAGCAGTTCTTC. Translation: CASSYSLAAYNEQFF.

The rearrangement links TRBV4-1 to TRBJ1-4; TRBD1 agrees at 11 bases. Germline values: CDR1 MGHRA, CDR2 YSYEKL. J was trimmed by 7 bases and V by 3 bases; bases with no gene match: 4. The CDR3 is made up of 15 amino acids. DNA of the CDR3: TGCGCCAGCAGCCAGGGACAGGGGGTTTTTGAAAAACTGTTTTTT. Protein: CASSQGQGVFEKLFF.

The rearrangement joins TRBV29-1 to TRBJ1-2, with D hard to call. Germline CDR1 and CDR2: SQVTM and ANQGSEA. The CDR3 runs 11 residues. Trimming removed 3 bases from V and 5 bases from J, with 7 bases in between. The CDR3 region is CSVDAQYGYTF. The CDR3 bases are TGCAGCGTTGATGCCCAGTATGGCTACACCTTC.

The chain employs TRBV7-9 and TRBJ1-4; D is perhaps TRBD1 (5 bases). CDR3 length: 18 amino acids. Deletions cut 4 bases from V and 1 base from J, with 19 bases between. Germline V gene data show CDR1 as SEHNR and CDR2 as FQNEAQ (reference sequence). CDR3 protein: CASSWWVGTDRTNEKLFF. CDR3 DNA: TGTGCCAGCAGCTGGTGGGTAGGGACTGATCGAACTAATGAAAAACTGTTTTTT.

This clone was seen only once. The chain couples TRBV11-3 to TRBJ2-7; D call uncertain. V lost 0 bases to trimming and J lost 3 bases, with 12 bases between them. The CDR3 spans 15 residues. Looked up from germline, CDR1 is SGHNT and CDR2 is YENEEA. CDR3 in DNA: TGTGCCAGCAGCTTAGACGCCGATCCGGTCTACGAGCAGTACTTC. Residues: CASSLDADPVYEQYF.

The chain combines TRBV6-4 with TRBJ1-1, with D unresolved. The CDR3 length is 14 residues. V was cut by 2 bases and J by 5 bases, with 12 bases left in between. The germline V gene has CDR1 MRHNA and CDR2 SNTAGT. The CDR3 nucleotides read TGTGCCAGCAGTGACGACACCCCGGGAACTGAAGCTTTCTTT. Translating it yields CASSDDTPGTEAFF.

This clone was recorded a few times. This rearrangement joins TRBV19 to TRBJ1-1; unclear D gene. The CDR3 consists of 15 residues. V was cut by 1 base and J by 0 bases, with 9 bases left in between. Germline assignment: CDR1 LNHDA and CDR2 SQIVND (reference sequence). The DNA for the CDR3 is TGTGCCAGTAGTATAGGTAGACTGATGAACACTGAAGCTTTCTTT. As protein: CASSIGRLMNTEAFF. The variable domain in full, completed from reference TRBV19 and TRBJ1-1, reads DGGITQSPKYLFRKEGQNVTLSCEQNLNHDAMYWYRQDPGQGLRLIYYSQIVNDFQKGDIAEGYSVSREKKESFPLTVTSAQKNPTAFYLCASSIGRLMNTEAFFGQGTRLTVV.

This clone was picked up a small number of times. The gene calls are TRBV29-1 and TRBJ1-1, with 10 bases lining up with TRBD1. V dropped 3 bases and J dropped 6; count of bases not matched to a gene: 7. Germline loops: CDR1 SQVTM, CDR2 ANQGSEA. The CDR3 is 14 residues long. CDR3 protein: CSVEGTGVGSEAFF. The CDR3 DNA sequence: TGCAGCGTTGAGGGGACAGGGGTGGGGTCTGAAGCTTTCTTT.

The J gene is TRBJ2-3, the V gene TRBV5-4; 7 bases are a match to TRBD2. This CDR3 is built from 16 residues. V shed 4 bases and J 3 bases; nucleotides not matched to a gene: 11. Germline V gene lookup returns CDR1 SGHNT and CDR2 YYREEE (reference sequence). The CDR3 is CASSPRRGSDTDTQYF. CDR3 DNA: TGTGCCAGCAGCCCCCGGCGGGGGTCGGATACAGATACGCAGTATTTT.